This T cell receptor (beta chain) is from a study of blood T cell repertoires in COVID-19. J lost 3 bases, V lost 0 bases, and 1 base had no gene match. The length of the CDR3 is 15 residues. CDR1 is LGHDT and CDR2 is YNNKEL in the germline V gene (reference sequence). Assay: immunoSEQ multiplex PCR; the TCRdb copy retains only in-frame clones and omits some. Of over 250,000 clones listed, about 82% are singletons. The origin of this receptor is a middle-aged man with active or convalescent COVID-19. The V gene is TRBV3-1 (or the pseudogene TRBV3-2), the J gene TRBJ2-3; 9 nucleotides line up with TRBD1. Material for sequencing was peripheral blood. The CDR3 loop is CASSQEGQGTDTQYF. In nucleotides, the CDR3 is TGTGCCAGCAGCCAAGAAGGACAGGGGACAGATACGCAGTATTTT.